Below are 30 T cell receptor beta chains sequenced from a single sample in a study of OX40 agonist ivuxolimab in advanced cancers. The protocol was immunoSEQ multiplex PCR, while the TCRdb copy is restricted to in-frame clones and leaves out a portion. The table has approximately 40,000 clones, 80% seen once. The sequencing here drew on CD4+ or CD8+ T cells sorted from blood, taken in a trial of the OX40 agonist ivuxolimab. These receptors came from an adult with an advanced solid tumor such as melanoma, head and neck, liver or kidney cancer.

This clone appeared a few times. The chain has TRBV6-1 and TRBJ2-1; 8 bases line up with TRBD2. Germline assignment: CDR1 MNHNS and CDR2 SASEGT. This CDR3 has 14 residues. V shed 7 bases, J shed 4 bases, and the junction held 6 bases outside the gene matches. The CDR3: CASKELAGYNEQFF. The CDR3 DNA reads TGTGCCAGCAAGGAGCTAGCGGGTTACAATGAGCAGTTCTTC.

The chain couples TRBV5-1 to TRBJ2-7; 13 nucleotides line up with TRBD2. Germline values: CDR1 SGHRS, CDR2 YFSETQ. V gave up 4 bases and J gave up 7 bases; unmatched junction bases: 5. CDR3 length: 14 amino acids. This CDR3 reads CASSPGLAGAEQYF. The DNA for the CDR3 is TGCGCCAGCAGCCCCGGACTAGCGGGAGCGGAGCAGTACTTC.

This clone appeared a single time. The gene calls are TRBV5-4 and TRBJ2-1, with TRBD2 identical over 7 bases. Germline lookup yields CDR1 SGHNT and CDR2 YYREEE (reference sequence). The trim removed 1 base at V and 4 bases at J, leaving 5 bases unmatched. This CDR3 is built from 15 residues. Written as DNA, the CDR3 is TGTGCCAGCAGCTTGTTAGCGGGTACGTACAATGAGCAGTTCTTC. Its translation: CASSLLAGTYNEQFF.

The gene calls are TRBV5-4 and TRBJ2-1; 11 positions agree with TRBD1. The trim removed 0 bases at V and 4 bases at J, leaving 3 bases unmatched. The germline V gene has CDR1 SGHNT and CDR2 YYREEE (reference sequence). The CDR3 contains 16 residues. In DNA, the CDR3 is TGTGCCAGCAGCTTGGACGGGACAGGGGGATACAATGAGCAGTTCTTC. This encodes CASSLDGTGGYNEQFF.

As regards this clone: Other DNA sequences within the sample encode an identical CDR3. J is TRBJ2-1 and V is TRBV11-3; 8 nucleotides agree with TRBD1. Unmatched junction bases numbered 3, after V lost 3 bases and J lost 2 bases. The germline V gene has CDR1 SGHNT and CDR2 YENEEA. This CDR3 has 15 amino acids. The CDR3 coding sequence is TGTGCCAGCAGCTTTGGGACAGGCACCTACAATGAGCAGTTCTTC. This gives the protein CASSFGTGTYNEQFF.

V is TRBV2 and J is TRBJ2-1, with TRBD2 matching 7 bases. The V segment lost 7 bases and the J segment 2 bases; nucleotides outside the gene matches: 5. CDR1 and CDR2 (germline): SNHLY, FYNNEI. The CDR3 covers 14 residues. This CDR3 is CASKSSGAYNEQFF. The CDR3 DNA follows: TGTGCCAGCAAATCTAGCGGAGCCTACAATGAGCAGTTCTTC.

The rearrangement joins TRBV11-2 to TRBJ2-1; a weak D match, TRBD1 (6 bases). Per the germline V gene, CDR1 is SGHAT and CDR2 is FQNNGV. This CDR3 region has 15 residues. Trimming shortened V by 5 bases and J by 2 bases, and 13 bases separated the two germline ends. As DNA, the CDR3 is TGTGCCAGCAGCGGAGGACAGCACGCCTACAATGAGCAGTTCTTC. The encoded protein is CASSGGQHAYNEQFF.

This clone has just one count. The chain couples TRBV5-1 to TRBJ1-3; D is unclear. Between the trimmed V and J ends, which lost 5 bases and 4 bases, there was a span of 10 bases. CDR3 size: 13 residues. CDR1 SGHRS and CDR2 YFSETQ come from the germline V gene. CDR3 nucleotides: TGCGCCAGCAGATTCGAAGGGGGAAACACCATATATTTT. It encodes CASRFEGGNTIYF.

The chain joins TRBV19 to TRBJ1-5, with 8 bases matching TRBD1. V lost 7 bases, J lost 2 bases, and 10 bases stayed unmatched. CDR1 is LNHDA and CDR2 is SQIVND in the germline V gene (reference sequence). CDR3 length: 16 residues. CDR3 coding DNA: TGTGCCAGTAATCCCTACAGGGGGTCTGGCAATCAGCCCCAGCATTTT. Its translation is CASNPYRGSGNQPQHF.

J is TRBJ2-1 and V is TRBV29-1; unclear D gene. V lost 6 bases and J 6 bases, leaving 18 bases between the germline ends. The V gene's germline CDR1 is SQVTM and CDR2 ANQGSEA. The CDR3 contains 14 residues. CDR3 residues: CSVFGPLMGNEQFF. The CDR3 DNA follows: TGCAGCGTATTCGGACCCCTCATGGGCAATGAGCAGTTCTTC.

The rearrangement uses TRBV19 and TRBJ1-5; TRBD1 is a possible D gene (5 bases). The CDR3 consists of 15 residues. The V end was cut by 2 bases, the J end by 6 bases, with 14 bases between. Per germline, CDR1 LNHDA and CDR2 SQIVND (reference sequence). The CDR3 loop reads CASSILGETSQPQHF. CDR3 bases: TGTGCCAGTAGTATATTAGGGGAAACGAGTCAGCCCCAGCATTTT.

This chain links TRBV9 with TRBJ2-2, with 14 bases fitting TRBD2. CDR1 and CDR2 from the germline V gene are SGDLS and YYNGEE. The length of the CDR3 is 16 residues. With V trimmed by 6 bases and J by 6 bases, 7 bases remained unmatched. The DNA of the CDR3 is TGTGCCAGCACCCAGGGACTAGCGGGAGTAGCCGGGGAGCTGTTTTTT. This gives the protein CASTQGLAGVAGELFF. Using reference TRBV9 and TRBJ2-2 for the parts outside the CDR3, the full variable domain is DSGVTQTPKHLITATGQRVTLRCSPRSGDLSVYWYQQSLDQGLQFLIQYYNGEERAKGNILERFSAQQFPDLHSELNLSSLELGDSALYFCASTQGLAGVAGELFFGEGSRLTVL.

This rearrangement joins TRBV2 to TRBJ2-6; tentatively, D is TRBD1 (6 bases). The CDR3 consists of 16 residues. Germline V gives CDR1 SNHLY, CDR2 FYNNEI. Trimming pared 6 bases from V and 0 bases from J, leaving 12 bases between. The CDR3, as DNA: TGTGCCAGCAGCTCGGACAGATTCTCTGGGGCCAACGTCCTGACTTTC. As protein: CASSSDRFSGANVLTF.

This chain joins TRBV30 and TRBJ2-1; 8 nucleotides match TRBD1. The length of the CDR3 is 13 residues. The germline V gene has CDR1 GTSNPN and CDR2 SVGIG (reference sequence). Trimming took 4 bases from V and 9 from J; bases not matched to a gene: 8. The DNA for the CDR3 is TGTGCCTGGACCCCACAGGGGGTAGGTGAGCAGTTCTTC. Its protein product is CAWTPQGVGEQFF.

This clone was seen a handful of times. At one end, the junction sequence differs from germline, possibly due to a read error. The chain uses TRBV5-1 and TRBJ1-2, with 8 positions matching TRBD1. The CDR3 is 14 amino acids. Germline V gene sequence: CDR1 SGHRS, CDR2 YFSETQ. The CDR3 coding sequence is TGCGCCAGCAGCATTGACAGGGGAAACTTTGGCTACACCTTC. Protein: CASSIDRGNFGYTF.

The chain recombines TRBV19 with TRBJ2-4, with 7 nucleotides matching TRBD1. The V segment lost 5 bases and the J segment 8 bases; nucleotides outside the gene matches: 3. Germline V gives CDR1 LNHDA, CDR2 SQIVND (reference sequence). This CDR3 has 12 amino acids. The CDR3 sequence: CASSDRVDIQYF. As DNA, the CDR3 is TGTGCCAGTAGTGACAGGGTTGACATTCAGTACTTC. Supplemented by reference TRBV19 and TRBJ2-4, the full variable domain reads DGGITQSPKYLFRKEGQNVTLSCEQNLNHDAMYWYRQDPGQGLRLIYYSQIVNDFQKGDIAEGYSVSREKKESFPLTVTSAQKNPTAFYLCASSDRVDIQYFGAGTRLSVL.

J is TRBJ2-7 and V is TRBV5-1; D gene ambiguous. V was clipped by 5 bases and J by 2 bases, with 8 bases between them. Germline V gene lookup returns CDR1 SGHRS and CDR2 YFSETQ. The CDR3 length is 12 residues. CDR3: CASREQTYEQYF. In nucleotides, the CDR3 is TGCGCCAGCAGGGAACAGACCTACGAGCAGTACTTC.

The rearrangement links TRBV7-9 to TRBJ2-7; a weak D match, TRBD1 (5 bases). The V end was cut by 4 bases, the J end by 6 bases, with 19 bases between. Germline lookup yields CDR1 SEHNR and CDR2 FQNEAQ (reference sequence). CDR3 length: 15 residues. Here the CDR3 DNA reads TGTGCCAGCAGCTACCCGGAAAGGGGCAAGATCGAGCAGTACTTC. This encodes CASSYPERGKIEQYF.

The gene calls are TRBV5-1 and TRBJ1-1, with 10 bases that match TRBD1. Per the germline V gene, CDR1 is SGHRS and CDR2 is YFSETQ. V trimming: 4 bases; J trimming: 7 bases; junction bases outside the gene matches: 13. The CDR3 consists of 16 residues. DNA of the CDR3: TGCGCCAGCAGCCTGGGGACAGGGGTGATTAAAGTTGAAGCTTTCTTT. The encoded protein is CASSLGTGVIKVEAFF.

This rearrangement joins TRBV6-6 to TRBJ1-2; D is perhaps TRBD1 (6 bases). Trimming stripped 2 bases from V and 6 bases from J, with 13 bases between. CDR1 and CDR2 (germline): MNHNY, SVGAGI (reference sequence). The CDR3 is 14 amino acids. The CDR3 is CASSYTSDRNGYTF. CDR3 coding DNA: TGTGCCAGCAGTTACACCTCGGACAGAAATGGCTACACCTTC.

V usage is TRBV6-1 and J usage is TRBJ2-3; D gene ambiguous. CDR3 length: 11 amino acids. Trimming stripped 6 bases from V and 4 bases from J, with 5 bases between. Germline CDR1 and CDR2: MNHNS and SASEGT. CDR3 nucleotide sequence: TGTGCCAGCAGAGGCGCAGATACGCAGTATTTT. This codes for CASRGADTQYF.

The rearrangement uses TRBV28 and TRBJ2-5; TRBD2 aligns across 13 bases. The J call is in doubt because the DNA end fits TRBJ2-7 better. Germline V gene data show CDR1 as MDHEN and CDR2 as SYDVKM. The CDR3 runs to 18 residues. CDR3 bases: TGTGCCAGCACCTCCTCGGGACTAGCGGGACCTTCGGGGTACGAGCAGTACTTC. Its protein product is CASTSSGLAGPSGYEQYF.

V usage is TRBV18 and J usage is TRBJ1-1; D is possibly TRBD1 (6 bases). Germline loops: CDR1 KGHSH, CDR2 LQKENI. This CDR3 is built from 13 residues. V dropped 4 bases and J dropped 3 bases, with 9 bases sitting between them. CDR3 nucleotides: TGTGCCAGCTCACTACAGGGCGACACTGAAGCTTTCTTT. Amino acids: CASSLQGDTEAFF.

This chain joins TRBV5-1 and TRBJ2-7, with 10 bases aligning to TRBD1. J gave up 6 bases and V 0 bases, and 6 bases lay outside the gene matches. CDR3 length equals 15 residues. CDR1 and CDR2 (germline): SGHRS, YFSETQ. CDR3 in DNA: TGCGCCAGCAGCTTGGGGACAGGGGGGCGTGGCGAGCAGTACTTC. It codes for CASSLGTGGRGEQYF. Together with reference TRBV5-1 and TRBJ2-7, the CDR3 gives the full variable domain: KAGVTQTPRYLIKTRGQQVTLSCSPISGHRSVSWYQQTPGQGLQFLFEYFSETQRNKGNFPGRFSGRQFSNSRSEMNVSTLELGDSALYLCASSLGTGGRGEQYFGPGTRLTVT.

In DNA, the CDR3 is TGTGCCAGCAGCTCGGGGGGGCCTGGGGCCAACGTCCTGACTTTC. This encodes CASSSGGPGANVLTF. This chain joins TRBV7-9 and TRBJ2-6, with TRBD2 matching over 8 bases. This CDR3 has 15 amino acids. Per the germline V gene, CDR1 is SEHNR and CDR2 is FQNEAQ (reference sequence). The ends lost 4 bases at V and 2 bases at J; junction bases unmatched: 1.

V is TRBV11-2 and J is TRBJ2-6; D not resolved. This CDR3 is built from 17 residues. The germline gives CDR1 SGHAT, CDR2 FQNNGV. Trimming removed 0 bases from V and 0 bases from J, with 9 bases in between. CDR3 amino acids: CASSLDSPVSGANVLTF. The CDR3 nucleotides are TGTGCCAGCAGCTTAGATTCTCCAGTCTCTGGGGCCAACGTCCTGACTTTC.

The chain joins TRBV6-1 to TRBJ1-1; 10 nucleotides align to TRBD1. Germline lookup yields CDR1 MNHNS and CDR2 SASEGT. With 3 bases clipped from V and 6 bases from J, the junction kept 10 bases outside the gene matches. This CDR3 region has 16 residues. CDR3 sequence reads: CASSESSGQGGPEAFF. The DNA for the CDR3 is TGTGCCAGCAGTGAGTCTTCCGGACAGGGGGGCCCTGAAGCTTTCTTT.

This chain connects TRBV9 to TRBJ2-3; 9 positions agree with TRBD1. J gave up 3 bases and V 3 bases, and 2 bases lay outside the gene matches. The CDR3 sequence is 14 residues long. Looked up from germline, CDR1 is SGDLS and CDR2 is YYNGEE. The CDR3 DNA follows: TGTGCCAGCAGCGAACAGGGGGCAACAGATACGCAGTATTTT. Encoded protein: CASSEQGATDTQYF.

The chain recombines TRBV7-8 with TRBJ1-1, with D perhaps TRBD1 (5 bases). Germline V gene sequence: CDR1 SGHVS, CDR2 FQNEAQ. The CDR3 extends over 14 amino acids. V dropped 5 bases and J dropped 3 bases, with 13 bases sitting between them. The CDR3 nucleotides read TGTGCCAGCAGCGTCGGGGGGGTGGACACTGAAGCTTTCTTT. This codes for CASSVGGVDTEAFF.

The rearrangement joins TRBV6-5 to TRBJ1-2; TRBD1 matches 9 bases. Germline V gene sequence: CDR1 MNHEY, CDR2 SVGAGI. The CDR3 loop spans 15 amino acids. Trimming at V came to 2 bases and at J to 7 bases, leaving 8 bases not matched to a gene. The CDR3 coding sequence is TGTGCCAGCAGTTACACGGGACAGGGAGGCTCTGGCTACACCTTC. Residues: CASSYTGQGGSGYTF.